A selection of T cell receptor beta chains follows, all from one sample in a study of T cells expressing NK-cell markers. Reprocessing the 5' RACE reads, TCRdb reports a single entry for every CDR3 protein and omits DNA. The listing contains roughly 280,000 distinct CDR3 sequences. Sequences were obtained from blood T cells: a sorted CD56 or NKG2C T cell subset, CD4+ or CD8+ T cells, or bulk PBMC T cells (not recorded which). These receptors came from a man in his late teens or twenties in good health. CDR3s include the opening cysteine and the closing phenylalanine or tryptophan. Each record gives: V gene, J gene, CDR3 protein.

>TRBV4-3|TRBJ2-2
CASSHGMTGSTGELFF
>TRBV5-1|TRBJ1-2
CASEGGTGIGYTF
>TRBV29-1|TRBJ1-1
CSVATGGGTEAFF
>TRBV25-1|TRBJ1-5
CASRETGWNQPQHF
>TRBV19|TRBJ1-6
CASSRTGPNSPLHF
>TRBV6-4|TRBJ2-2
CASSDSALAGGPIGELFF
>TRBV27|TRBJ2-1
CASSPDRRIVFGQFF
>TRBV29-1|TRBJ1-5
CSVGTESNQPQHF
>TRBV6-5|TRBJ1-1
CASSPHRVGTEAFF
>TRBV3-1|TRBJ2-5
CASSQDYAEQETQYF
>TRBV12-3/TRBV12-4|TRBJ1-5
CASRTLGGGNNQPQHF